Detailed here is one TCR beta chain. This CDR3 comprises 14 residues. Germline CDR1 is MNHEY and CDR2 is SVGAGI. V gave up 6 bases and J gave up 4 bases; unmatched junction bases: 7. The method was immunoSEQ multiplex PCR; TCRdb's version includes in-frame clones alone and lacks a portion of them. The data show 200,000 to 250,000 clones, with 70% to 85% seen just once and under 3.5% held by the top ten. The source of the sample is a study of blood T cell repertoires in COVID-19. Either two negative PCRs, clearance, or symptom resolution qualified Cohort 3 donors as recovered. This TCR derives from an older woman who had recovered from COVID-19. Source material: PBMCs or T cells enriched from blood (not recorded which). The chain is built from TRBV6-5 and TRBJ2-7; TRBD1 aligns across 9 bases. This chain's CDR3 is CASRGQGTGYEQYF. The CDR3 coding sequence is TGTGCCAGCAGGGGACAGGGAACTGGGTACGAGCAGTACTTC.